Shown below are 18 T cell receptor beta chains from a single sample sequenced in a study of blood T cells in healthy people across ages. Together with a sample-barcoded 5' primer, a J-beta primer mix was included in a second PCR lasting roughly 6 to 12 cycles. TCRdb reprocessed the 5' RACE reads via MiXCR and lists one record per CDR3 protein. This sample has 580,000 or so distinct CDR3 sequences, with roughly 43% found just once. Material for sequencing was blood. The receptors here all came from an elderly man in good health.

The V call is TRBV7-9, the J call TRBJ1-2; perhaps TRBD1 as D (6 bases). Deletions cut 5 bases from V and 6 bases from J, with 22 bases between. CDR1 SEHNR and CDR2 FQNEAQ come from the germline V gene (reference sequence). The CDR3 loop spans 16 amino acids. The CDR3 reads CASSHDRPNAPNGYTF. CDR3 bases: TGTGCCAGCAGCCATGACAGGCCGAACGCACCGAATGGCTACACCTTC.

This clonotype was counted only a few times. The gene calls are TRBV20-1 and TRBJ2-6; 10 nucleotides match TRBD1. With 2 bases clipped from V and 1 base from J, the junction kept 2 bases outside the gene matches. This CDR3 comprises 16 residues. The germline CDR1 and CDR2 sequences are DFQATT and SNEGSKA (reference sequence). The CDR3 coding sequence is TGCAGTGCTAGACGGGACAGGGGATCTGGGGCCAACGTCCTGACTTTC. Its protein is CSARRDRGSGANVLTF.

This clonotype was detected only a few times. The rearrangement uses TRBV4-1 and TRBJ2-1; possibly TRBD2 for D (5 bases). Trimming stripped 4 bases from V and 3 bases from J, with 10 bases between. This CDR3 contains 14 residues. CDR1 and CDR2 (germline): MGHRA, YSYEKL. CDR3 loop: CASSPLGLYNEQFF. The CDR3 DNA is TGCGCCAGCAGCCCGCTTGGACTCTACAATGAGCAGTTCTTC.

The genes are TRBV5-1 and TRBJ2-1, with D unclear. Trimming cost V 7 bases and J 5 bases, with 19 bases left between them. From germline, CDR1 is SGHRS and CDR2 YFSETQ. This CDR3 contains 15 residues. CDR3 nucleotides: TGCGCCAGCTCCGTTGGAGAGACTCCCAACAATGAGCAGTTCTTC. Its protein is CASSVGETPNNEQFF.

The table lists this clonotype with a count of one. The rearrangement uses TRBV7-2 and TRBJ2-3, with a tentative D call TRBD2 (6 bases). Trimming cost V 7 bases and J 2 bases, with 13 bases left between them. The CDR3 loop spans 14 amino acids. The germline gives CDR1 SGHTA, CDR2 FQGNSA. CDR3 protein: CASKAGGTTDTQYF. The DNA of the CDR3 is TGTGCCAGCAAAGCCGGGGGAACCACAGATACGCAGTATTTT. The full variable domain, in which reference TRBV7-2 and TRBJ2-3 provide the parts outside the CDR3, is GAGVSQSPSNKVTEKGKDVELRCDPISGHTALYWYRQSLGQGLEFLIYFQGNSAPDKSGLPSDRFSAERTGGSVSTLTIQRTQQEDSAVYLCASKAGGTTDTQYFGPGTRLTVL.

This sequence joins TRBV6-2 or TRBV6-3 and TRBJ2-5, with D perhaps matching TRBD1 or TRBD2 (5 bases each). Germline V lookup: CDR1 MNHEY, CDR2 SVGEGT. The CDR3 sequence is 15 residues long. V lost 6 bases and J lost 3, with 17 bases in between. CDR3 protein: CASRPTIWGKETQYF. In DNA, the CDR3 is TGTGCCAGCAGACCCACGATTTGGGGGAAAGAGACCCAGTACTTC.

This clonotype was detected a few times. The rearrangement joins TRBV7-2 to TRBJ2-6; 11 bases match TRBD2. The germline gives CDR1 SGHTA, CDR2 FQGNSA. There are 19 residues in the CDR3. J gave up 2 bases and V 2 bases, and 8 bases lay outside the gene matches. Written as DNA, the CDR3 is TGTGCCAGCAGCTTACGGATTAGCGGGAGGGATACTGGGGCCAACGTCCTGACTTTC. This codes for CASSLRISGRDTGANVLTF.

This clonotype was picked up many times. V gene TRBV6-6 combines with J gene TRBJ1-6; D remains unclear. Germline assignment: CDR1 MNHNY and CDR2 SVGAGI (reference sequence). V was shortened by 4 bases and J by 14 bases, with 15 bases between the two germline ends. CDR3 length: 13 amino acids. The CDR3 bases are TGTGCCAGCAGTTCCCCGGCCCAGGCGGCCCTCCACTTT. Residues: CASSSPAQAALHF.

The chain couples TRBV5-6 to TRBJ1-5; D may be TRBD1 (5 bases). V shed 4 bases and J shed 2 bases, with 16 bases lying between them. Germline-derived CDR1 and CDR2 are SGHDT and YYEEEE. This CDR3 comprises 16 residues. The CDR3 region has the DNA TGTGCCAGCAGCCGCGAGGCAGGGTCTGGCAATCAGCCCCAGCATTTT. Protein sequence: CASSREAGSGNQPQHF. Variable domain in full (rest from reference TRBV5-6 and TRBJ1-5): DAGVTQSPTHLIKTRGQQVTLRCSPKSGHDTVSWYQQALGQGPQFIFQYYEEEERQRGNFPDRFSGHQFPNYSSELNVNALLLGDSALYLCASSREAGSGNQPQHFGDGTRLSIL.

With respect to this clonotype: A much larger clone sits a single nucleotide away, making a read error possible. The V call is TRBV6-6, the J call TRBJ1-5, with D maybe TRBD1 (6 bases). V lost 5 bases and J lost 0, with 8 bases in between. Germline lookup yields CDR1 MNHNY and CDR2 SVGAGI (reference sequence). The CDR3 is 14 amino acids. The CDR3 DNA is TGTGCCAGCAGTCGGGGGCATAGCAATCAGCCCCAGCATTTT. Its protein product is CASSRGHSNQPQHF.

The chain is built from TRBV29-1 and TRBJ1-4, with a weak D call TRBD1 (5 bases). Germline CDR1 SQVTM, CDR2 ANQGSEA. Trimming removed 4 bases at V and 0 bases at J, with 6 bases between. This CDR3 spans 13 amino acids. CDR3 nucleotides: TGCAGCGTTGGACAGTCAACTAATGAAAAACTGTTTTTT. Amino acid sequence: CSVGQSTNEKLFF. Variable domain in full (rest from reference TRBV29-1 and TRBJ1-4): SAVISQKPSRDICQRGTSLTIQCQVDSQVTMMFWYRQQPGQSLTLIATANQGSEATYESGFVIDKFPISRPNLTFSTLTVSNMSPEDSSIYLCSVGQSTNEKLFFGSGTQLSVL.

This rearrangement joins TRBV28 to TRBJ2-7; D gene unclear. Germline lookup yields CDR1 MDHEN and CDR2 SYDVKM. With 7 bases removed from V and 3 bases from J, the gap between germline ends came to 10 bases. The CDR3 consists of 12 residues. The CDR3 DNA reads as TGTGCCAGCACCCCAGGCGTCTACGAGCAGTACTTC. Residues: CASTPGVYEQYF.

At least ten counts were recorded for this clonotype. The genes are TRBV6-6 and TRBJ2-7; a possible D gene is TRBD1 (6 bases). The CDR3 runs to 14 residues. Germline V gives CDR1 MNHNY, CDR2 SVGAGI (reference sequence). Deletions cut 2 bases from V and 5 bases from J, with 13 bases between. The CDR3 DNA reads as TGTGCCAGCAGTTACGGTTCCCCAGGGGACGAGCAGTACTTC. This translates into CASSYGSPGDEQYF.

This clonotype was seen once. The CDR3, as DNA: TGCAGCGTGGAATCAGGGGATTATAGCAATCAGCCCCAGCATTTT. Its translation is CSVESGDYSNQPQHF. The chain carries TRBV29-1 and TRBJ1-5; possibly TRBD1 for D (6 bases). The CDR3 sequence is 15 residues long. CDR1 is SQVTM, CDR2 ANQGSEA, per germline. With 6 bases removed from V and 0 bases from J, the gap between germline ends came to 15 bases.

This clonotype was picked up a small number of times. V usage is TRBV12-3 or TRBV12-4 and J usage is TRBJ2-3; TRBD2 matches at 14 bases. This CDR3 has 15 residues. V trimming: 7 bases; J trimming: 4 bases; junction bases outside the gene matches: 4. The CDR3 spells CASILGLAGADTQYF. The CDR3, as DNA: TGTGCCAGCATATTGGGACTAGCGGGAGCAGATACGCAGTATTTT.

This clonotype was detected only a few times. This chain links TRBV5-1 with TRBJ1-4, with 11 bases matching TRBD1. Germline V gives CDR1 SGHRS, CDR2 YFSETQ. The CDR3 is 16 residues long. V trimming: 0 bases; J trimming: 8 bases; junction bases outside the gene matches: 6. CDR3 amino acids: CASSLDGQGAEEKLFF. DNA for the CDR3: TGCGCCAGCAGCTTGGACGGACAGGGGGCAGAGGAAAAACTGTTTTTT.

The J gene is TRBJ2-7, the V gene TRBV7-8; D gene uncertain. This CDR3 spans 14 amino acids. Germline V gives CDR1 SGHVS, CDR2 FQNEAQ. The V end was cut by 0 bases, the J end by 3 bases, with 9 bases between. In nucleotides, the CDR3 is TGTGCCAGCAGCTTAGCGCACCGCAGCTACGAGCAGTACTTC. Encoded protein: CASSLAHRSYEQYF.

There are a few counts of this clonotype. The rearrangement uses TRBV7-3 and TRBJ1-2; 9 bases align to TRBD1. There are 13 residues in the CDR3. V lost 5 bases to trimming and J lost 5 bases; unmatched junction nucleotides: 3. Germline V gene data show CDR1 as SGHTA and CDR2 as FQGTGA. Here the CDR3 reads CASSTGQGYGYTF. DNA for the CDR3: TGTGCCAGCAGCACGGGACAGGGATATGGCTACACCTTC.